This T cell receptor (beta chain) was observed in a study of patients and donors after allogeneic stem cell transplantation. CDR3 length: 16 amino acids. Germline V gene sequence: CDR1 SGHRS, CDR2 YFSETQ. V gave up 2 bases and J gave up 7 bases; unmatched junction bases: 12. TCRdb itself ran the RT-PCR reads through MiXCR, one entry per CDR3 protein. The sample records 150,000 to 250,000 distinct CDR3 sequences, around two fifths being singletons. The V and J genes are TRBV5-1 and TRBJ2-7; 10 positions match TRBD2. Sequenced sample: blood, either unsorted or a sorted T cell fraction (not recorded which). The receptor was derived from a human donor who was either an allogeneic HSCT recipient or a stem cell or donor lymphocyte infusion donor (not recorded which). It is not recorded whose cells these are; they may come from a transplant donor. The CDR3 nucleotides are TGCGCCAGCAGCTTTTCAGGTCTAGCGGGAGTAGGGGAGCAGTACTTC. It yields the protein CASSFSGLAGVGEQYF.